The clone carrying this TCR beta chain was observed a few times. As yet, its antigen is unknown. The record originates from a study of T cells after yellow fever vaccination. Study conclusions and caveats: Contaminants from the bulk population, in the form of abundant clonotypes, could be found in FACS-sorted repertoires. Once the booster was given, most primary-vaccination clones reappeared, at just over 95% for CD4 and around 90% for CD8.

Trimming removed 5 bases at V and 2 bases at J, with 12 bases between. Germline loops: CDR1 SGHVS, CDR2 FQNEAQ. The CDR3 loop spans 15 amino acids. It was through 5'RACE template switching that TCR cDNA was made, with a universal primer site and UMIs added. TCRdb called the 5' RACE reads again in MiXCR, with one record for every CDR3 protein. The sample has some 340,000 distinct CDR3 sequences; around 10% are singletons. This specimen was CD4+ T cells sorted from PBMCs, taken 45 days after the yellow fever booster vaccination. This chain joins TRBV7-8 and TRBJ2-2; D may be TRBD2 (6 bases). The receptor was isolated from a young man who received the YFV17D yellow fever vaccine. The CDR3 nucleotides are TGTGCCAGCAGCCCCGCCGGGGGAAACACCGGGGAGCTGTTTTTT. Residues: CASSPAGGNTGELFF.